This T cell receptor beta chain comes out of a study of cytomegalovirus exposure and HLA in healthy donors. Study details: Some 200 million T cells yielded fewer than 120 million unique TCR beta sequences in earlier analysis.

Primers included in the PCR were 60 Vbeta and 13 Jbeta primers. Clones were read by immunoSEQ multiplex PCR, and TCRdb kept only the in-frame ones, dropping some. The sample has about 130,000 clones, 70% to 90% seen once. About this clone itself: Its antigen is undetermined.

Study-wide results and caveats: Fewer N-insertions (relative to the roughly 610-donor mean) were reportedly seen in an Asian-associated ancestry cluster in a later analysis.

There are 13 residues in the CDR3. CDR1 SEHNR and CDR2 FQNEAQ come from the germline V gene (reference sequence). V was clipped by 7 bases and J by 3 bases; unmatched bases: 5. Material: PBMCs. This clonotype originated in a woman in her 40s in good health and CMV-seropositive. The chain joins TRBV7-9 to TRBJ2-5; 7 positions agree with TRBD2. The CDR3, as DNA: TGTGCCAGCAAGGTCCTAGCGGAAGAGACCCAGTACTTC. This sequence encodes CASKVLAEETQYF. The complete variable domain, with remaining parts taken from reference TRBV7-9 and TRBJ2-5, reads DTGVSQNPRHKITKRGQNVTFRCDPISEHNRLYWYRQTLGQGPEFLTYFQNEAQLEKSRLLSDRFSAERPKGSFSTLEIQRTEQGDSAMYLCASKVLAEETQYFGPGTRLLVL.